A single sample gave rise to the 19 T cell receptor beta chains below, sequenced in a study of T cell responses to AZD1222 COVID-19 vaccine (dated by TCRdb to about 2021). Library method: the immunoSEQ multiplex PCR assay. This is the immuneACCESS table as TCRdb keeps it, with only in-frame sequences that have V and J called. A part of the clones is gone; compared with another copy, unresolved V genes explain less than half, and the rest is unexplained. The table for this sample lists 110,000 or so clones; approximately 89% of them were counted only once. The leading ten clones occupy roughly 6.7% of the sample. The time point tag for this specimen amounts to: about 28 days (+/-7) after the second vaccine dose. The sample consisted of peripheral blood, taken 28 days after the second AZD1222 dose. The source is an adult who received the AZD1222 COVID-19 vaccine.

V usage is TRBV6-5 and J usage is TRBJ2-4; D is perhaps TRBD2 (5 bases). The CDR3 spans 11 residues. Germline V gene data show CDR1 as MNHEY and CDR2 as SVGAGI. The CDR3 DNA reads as TGTGAGATGGCGGGTTATCACATTCAGTACTTC. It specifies CEMAGYHIQYF.

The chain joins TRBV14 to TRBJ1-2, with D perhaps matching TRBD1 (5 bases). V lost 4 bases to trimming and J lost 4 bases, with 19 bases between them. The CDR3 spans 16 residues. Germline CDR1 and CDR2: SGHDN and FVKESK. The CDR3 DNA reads TGTGCCAGCAGCCTTCTTGGAGGGGCGGGGACCTATGGCTACACCTTC. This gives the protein CASSLLGGAGTYGYTF.

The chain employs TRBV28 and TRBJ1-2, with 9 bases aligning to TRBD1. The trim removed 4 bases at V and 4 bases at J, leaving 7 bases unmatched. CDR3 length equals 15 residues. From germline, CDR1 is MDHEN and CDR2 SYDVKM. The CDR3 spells CASSSRTGAIYGYTF. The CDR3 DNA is TGTGCCAGCAGTTCCCGGACAGGGGCCATCTATGGCTACACCTTC.

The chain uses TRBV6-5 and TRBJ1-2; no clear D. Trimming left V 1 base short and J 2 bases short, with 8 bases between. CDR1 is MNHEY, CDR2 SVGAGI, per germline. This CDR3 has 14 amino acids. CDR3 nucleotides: TGTGCCAGCAGTTACTTTGCAGAGAACTATGGCTACACCTTC. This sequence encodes CASSYFAENYGYTF.

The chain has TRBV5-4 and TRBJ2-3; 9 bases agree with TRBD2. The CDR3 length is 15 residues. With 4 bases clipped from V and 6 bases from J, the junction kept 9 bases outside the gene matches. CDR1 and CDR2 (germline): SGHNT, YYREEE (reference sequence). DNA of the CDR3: TGTGCCAGCAGCGGCGGGACTAGCTCAGAGGATACGCAGTATTTT. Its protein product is CASSGGTSSEDTQYF.

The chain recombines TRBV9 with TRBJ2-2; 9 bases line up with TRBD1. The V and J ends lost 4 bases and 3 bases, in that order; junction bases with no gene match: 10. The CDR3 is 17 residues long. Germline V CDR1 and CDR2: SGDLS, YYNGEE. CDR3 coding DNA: TGTGCCAGCAGCTCCACAACGGGACAGGGTTACACCGGGGAGCTGTTTTTT. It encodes CASSSTTGQGYTGELFF.

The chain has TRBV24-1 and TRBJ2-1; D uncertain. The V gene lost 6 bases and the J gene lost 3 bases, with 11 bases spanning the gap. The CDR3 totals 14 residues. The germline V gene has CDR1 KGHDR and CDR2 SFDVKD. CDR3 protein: CATSPGPGYNEQFF. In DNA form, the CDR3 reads TGTGCCACCAGTCCCGGTCCGGGCTACAATGAGCAGTTCTTC.

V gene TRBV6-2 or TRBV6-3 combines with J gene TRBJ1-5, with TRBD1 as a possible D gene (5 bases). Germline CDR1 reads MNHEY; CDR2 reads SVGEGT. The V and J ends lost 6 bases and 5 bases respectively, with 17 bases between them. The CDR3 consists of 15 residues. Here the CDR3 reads CASSPIGGNHQPQHF. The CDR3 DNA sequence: TGTGCCAGCAGCCCCATTGGGGGTAATCATCAGCCCCAGCATTTT.

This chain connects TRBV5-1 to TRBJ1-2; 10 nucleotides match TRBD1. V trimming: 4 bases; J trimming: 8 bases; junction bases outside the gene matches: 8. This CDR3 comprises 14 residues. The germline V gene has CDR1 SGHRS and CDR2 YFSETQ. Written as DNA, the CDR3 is TGCGCCAGCAGCGGAGCCGGGACAGGGGTGGGCTACACCTTC. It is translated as CASSGAGTGVGYTF.

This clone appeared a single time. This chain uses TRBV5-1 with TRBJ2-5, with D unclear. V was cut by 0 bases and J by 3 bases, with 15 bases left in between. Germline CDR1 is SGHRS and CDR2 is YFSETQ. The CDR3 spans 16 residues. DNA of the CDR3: TGCGCCAGCAGCTTGGCGGTCGGTAAAAGGGAAGAGACCCAGTACTTC. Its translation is CASSLAVGKREETQYF.

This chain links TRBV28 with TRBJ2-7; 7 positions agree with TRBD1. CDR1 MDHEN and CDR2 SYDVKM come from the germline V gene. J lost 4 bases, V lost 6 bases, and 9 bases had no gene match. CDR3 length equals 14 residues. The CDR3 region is CASSTGTVMYEQYF. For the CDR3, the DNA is TGTGCCAGCAGCACCGGGACAGTAATGTACGAGCAGTACTTC.

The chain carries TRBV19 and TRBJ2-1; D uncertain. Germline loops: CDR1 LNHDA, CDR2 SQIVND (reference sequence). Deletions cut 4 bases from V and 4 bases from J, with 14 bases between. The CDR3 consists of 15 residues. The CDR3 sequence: CASSTQAQPYNEQFF. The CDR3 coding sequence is TGTGCCAGTAGTACCCAGGCGCAGCCTTACAATGAGCAGTTCTTC.

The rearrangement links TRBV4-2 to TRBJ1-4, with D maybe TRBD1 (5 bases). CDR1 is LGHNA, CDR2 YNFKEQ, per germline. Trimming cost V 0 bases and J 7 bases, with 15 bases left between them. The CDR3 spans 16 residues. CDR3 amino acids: CASSQDIGGGSEKLFF. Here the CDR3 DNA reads TGTGCCAGCAGCCAAGATATTGGTGGGGGTAGTGAAAAACTGTTTTTT.

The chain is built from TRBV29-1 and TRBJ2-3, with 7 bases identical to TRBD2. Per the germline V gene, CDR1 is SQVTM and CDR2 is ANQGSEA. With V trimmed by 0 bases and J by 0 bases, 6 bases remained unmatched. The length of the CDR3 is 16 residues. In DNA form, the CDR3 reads TGCAGCGTTGAAGAAACGGGACTACCTAGCACAGATACGCAGTATTTT. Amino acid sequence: CSVEETGLPSTDTQYF.

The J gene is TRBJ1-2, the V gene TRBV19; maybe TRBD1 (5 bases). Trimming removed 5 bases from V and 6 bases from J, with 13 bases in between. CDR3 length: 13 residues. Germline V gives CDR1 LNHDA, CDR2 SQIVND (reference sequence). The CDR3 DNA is TGTGCCAGTAGTTCTCGGACACGGGATGGCTACACCTTC. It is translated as CASSSRTRDGYTF.

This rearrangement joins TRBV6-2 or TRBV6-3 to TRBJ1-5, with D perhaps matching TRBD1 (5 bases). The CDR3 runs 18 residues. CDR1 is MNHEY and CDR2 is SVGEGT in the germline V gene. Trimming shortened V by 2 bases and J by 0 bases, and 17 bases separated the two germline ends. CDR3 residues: CASSYGRERRYSNQPQHF. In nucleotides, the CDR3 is TGTGCCAGCAGTTACGGCAGGGAGAGGAGATATAGCAATCAGCCCCAGCATTTT.

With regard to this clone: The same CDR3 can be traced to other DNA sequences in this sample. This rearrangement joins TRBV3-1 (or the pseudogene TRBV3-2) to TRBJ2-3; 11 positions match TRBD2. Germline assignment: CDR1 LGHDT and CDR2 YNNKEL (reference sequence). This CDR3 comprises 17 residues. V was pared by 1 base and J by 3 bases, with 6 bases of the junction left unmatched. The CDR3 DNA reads TGTGCCAGCAGCCAAGGAGCCGCTAGCGGGGGGACAGATACGCAGTATTTT. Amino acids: CASSQGAASGGTDTQYF.

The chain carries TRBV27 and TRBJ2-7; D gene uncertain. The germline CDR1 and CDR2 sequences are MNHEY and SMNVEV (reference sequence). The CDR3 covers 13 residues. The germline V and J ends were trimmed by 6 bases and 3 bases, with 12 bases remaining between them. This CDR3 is CASRGALHYEQYF. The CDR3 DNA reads TGTGCCAGCAGAGGAGCGCTACACTACGAGCAGTACTTC.

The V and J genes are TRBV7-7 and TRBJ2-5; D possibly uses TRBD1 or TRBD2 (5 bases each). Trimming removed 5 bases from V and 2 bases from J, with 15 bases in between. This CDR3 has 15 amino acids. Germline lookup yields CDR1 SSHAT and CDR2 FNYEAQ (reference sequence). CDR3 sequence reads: CASSTGRRSQETQYF. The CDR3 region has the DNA TGTGCCAGCAGCACGGGACGCCGATCGCAAGAGACCCAGTACTTC.